The 26 T cell receptor beta chains given below trace back to one sample, sequenced in a study of cytomegalovirus exposure and HLA in healthy donors (dated by TCRdb to between 2016 and 2019). The library was generated by the immunoSEQ multiplex PCR assay. A mixture of 60 forward primers for TCR Vbeta segments and 13 reverse primers for TCR Jbeta segments was used in the multiplex PCR. TCRdb took this table from immuneACCESS and kept in-frame rearrangements with V and J called. Such tables lack part of the clones; where checked against another copy, unresolved V genes explain under half of the gap, and the rest is unexplained. The sample has tens of thousands of clones on record, around 70% of them singletons. The top ten constitute about 16% of the sample. Material: PBMCs. The receptor source for this set is a woman between 40 and 50 years old in good health and CMV-seropositive.

The rearrangement uses TRBV11-1 and TRBJ1-1; D is uncertain. The CDR3 runs to 13 residues. With 1 base removed from V and 8 bases from J, the gap between germline ends came to 11 bases. Germline-derived CDR1 and CDR2 are SGHAT and FQDESV (reference sequence). This CDR3 reads CASSLEFPREAFF. The CDR3 bases are TGTGCCAGCAGCTTAGAGTTCCCGAGAGAAGCTTTCTTT.

Of note for this clone: Other DNA sequences in this specimen translate into the identical CDR3. The CDR3 region has the DNA TGTGCCAGCAGCCGCAACAGGGGGCAAGAGACCCAGTACTTC. This gives the protein CASSRNRGQETQYF. J is TRBJ2-5 and V is TRBV14; TRBD1 aligns across 8 bases. The CDR3 loop spans 14 amino acids. The germline V gene encodes CDR1 SGHDN and CDR2 FVKESK. V shed 4 bases, J shed 2 bases, and the junction held 3 bases outside the gene matches.

This chain uses TRBV19 with TRBJ1-2; weak D call: TRBD1 (6 bases). Trimming took 4 bases from V and 6 from J, leaving 15 bases between them. CDR1 and CDR2 (germline): LNHDA, SQIVND (reference sequence). This CDR3 is built from 14 residues. The CDR3 DNA follows: TGTGCCAGTAGTAAACGACAGGATTTAAATGGCTACACCTTC. This encodes CASSKRQDLNGYTF.

CDR3 loop: CASSPPGQGVSEQYF. The CDR3 DNA reads TGTGCCAGCAGCCCCCCGGGACAGGGGGTCTCCGAGCAGTACTTC. The V gene is TRBV7-9, the J gene TRBJ2-7; 11 bases are shared with TRBD1. The CDR3 loop spans 15 amino acids. With 5 bases clipped from V and 6 bases from J, the junction kept 9 bases outside the gene matches. Germline V CDR1 and CDR2: SEHNR, FQNEAQ (reference sequence).

This clone came up a few times. The rearrangement links TRBV7-9 to TRBJ2-5; TRBD2 matches 13 bases. Germline assignment: CDR1 SEHNR and CDR2 FQNEAQ (reference sequence). The CDR3 covers 19 residues. J gave up 1 base and V 6 bases, and 14 bases lay outside the gene matches. The CDR3 sequence: CASRSTGTSGNRLQETQYF. CDR3 nucleotide sequence: TGTGCCAGCAGAAGCACCGGGACTAGCGGGAACAGACTCCAAGAGACCCAGTACTTC.

The rearrangement uses TRBV7-9 and TRBJ1-5, with 7 bases fitting TRBD1. CDR3 size: 17 residues. CDR1 and CDR2 (germline): SEHNR, FQNEAQ (reference sequence). After removal of 1 base from V and 1 base from J, the junction contained 7 bases not matched to a gene. The CDR3 bases are TGTGCCAGCAGCTTAGGACAGGGATTGGAAAGCAATCAGCCCCAGCATTTT. Translated, it gives CASSLGQGLESNQPQHF.

In the case of this clone: The CDR3 carries no conserved terminal phenylalanine or tryptophan, so it likely arises from a read error. Other DNA sequences within the sample encode an identical CDR3. This chain links TRBV7-8 with TRBJ2-7; possible D gene TRBD2, 5 bases. The CDR3 extends over 14 amino acids. Germline-derived CDR1 and CDR2 are SGHVS and FQNEAQ. The CDR3 protein is CASSLGGGPYEQYC. CDR3 DNA: TGTGCCAGCAGCTTAGGCGGAGGACCCTACGAACAGTACTGC.

V gene TRBV19 combines with J gene TRBJ2-2; the match to TRBD2 covers 8 bases. Germline CDR1 LNHDA, CDR2 SQIVND (reference sequence). This CDR3 contains 17 residues. Germline trimming cut 3 bases from V and 6 bases from J; bases unmatched to any gene: 12. CDR3 bases: TGTGCCAGTAGTATCCGCCCTAGCGGGTTGGTTTCCGGGGAGCTGTTTTTT. Translation gives CASSIRPSGLVSGELFF.

This chain uses TRBV7-2 with TRBJ2-7, with 7 bases matching TRBD1. The CDR3 is 13 amino acids. Losses at the gene ends were 6 bases for V and 2 bases for J; bases not matched to a gene: 4. In germline, CDR1 is SGHTA, CDR2 FQGNSA. In nucleotides, the CDR3 is TGTGCCAGCAGAAGTGACAGGGCCTACGAGCAGTACTTC. Amino acids: CASRSDRAYEQYF.

CDR3 region: CASSILAGGPSEQFF. The CDR3 nucleotides are TGTGCCAGCAGCATACTAGCGGGAGGGCCCAGTGAGCAGTTCTTC. The chain joins TRBV11-2 to TRBJ2-1; 13 bases align to TRBD2. This CDR3 is 15 amino acids long. Germline values: CDR1 SGHAT, CDR2 FQNNGV. J lost 9 bases, V lost 5 bases, and 7 bases had no gene match.

This clone was observed a handful of times. This sequence joins TRBV5-1 and TRBJ1-1, with D possibly TRBD1 on 5 matching bases. Germline assignment: CDR1 SGHRS and CDR2 YFSETQ. V was trimmed by 2 bases and J by 5 bases, leaving 19 bases between them. This CDR3 is 16 amino acids long. This chain's CDR3 is CASSLNRDSYLTEAFF. The CDR3 nucleotides are TGCGCCAGCAGCTTAAACCGGGACTCCTACCTGACTGAAGCTTTCTTT.

V gene TRBV4-1 combines with J gene TRBJ2-3; TRBD1 agrees at 7 bases. The CDR3 spans 18 residues. Germline CDR1 is MGHRA and CDR2 is YSYEKL. Trimming at V came to 2 bases and at J to 1 base, leaving 12 bases not matched to a gene. DNA for the CDR3: TGCGCCAGCAGCCAAAATAGACAGGGTGGCACTCGCACAGATACGCAGTATTTT. Translated: CASSQNRQGGTRTDTQYF.

CDR3 nucleotides: TGCGCCAGCAGCTTGGACCAAGGGGCCGCATTAGGGCAGTTCTTC. Residues: CASSLDQGAALGQFF. The V and J genes are TRBV5-1 and TRBJ2-1; possible D gene TRBD1, 5 bases. Trimming left V 0 bases short and J 12 bases short, with 19 bases between. Germline CDR1 SGHRS, CDR2 YFSETQ. The CDR3 sequence is 15 residues long.

In DNA, the CDR3 is TGTGCCAGCAGCCAAGATTCAACGGGTGTCAATATCGATTCACCCCTCCACTTT. Residues: CASSQDSTGVNIDSPLHF. The V gene is TRBV14, the J gene TRBJ1-6; D unclear. The CDR3 covers 18 residues. V was clipped by 0 bases and J by 8 bases, with 20 bases between them. Looked up from germline, CDR1 is SGHDN and CDR2 is FVKESK.

V and J are TRBV10-1 and TRBJ2-3; 13 bases fit TRBD2. CDR1 and CDR2 (germline): WNHNN, SYGVQD (reference sequence). V lost 6 bases to trimming and J lost 6 bases; unmatched junction nucleotides: 9. The CDR3 covers 16 residues. CDR3 DNA: TGCGCCAGCAGCCCTCCGGGACTAGCGGGATCGGATACGCAGTATTTT. Protein: CASSPPGLAGSDTQYF.

The rearrangement links TRBV28 to TRBJ2-6; 7 positions match TRBD1. The CDR3 has 16 amino acids. Germline values: CDR1 MDHEN, CDR2 SYDVKM. Trimming at V came to 6 bases and at J to 0 bases, leaving 5 bases not matched to a gene. CDR3: CASSPGQPSGANVLTF. The CDR3 DNA reads as TGTGCCAGCAGCCCGGGACAGCCCTCTGGGGCCAACGTCCTGACTTTC.

The CDR3 loop reads CASSQPGQEEGYTF. Here the CDR3 DNA reads TGTGCCAGCAGCCAACCAGGACAGGAGGAGGGCTACACCTTC. The chain uses TRBV6-6 and TRBJ1-2; TRBD1 matches at 7 bases. The germline V gene encodes CDR1 MNHNY and CDR2 SVGAGI (reference sequence). J was trimmed by 8 bases and V by 6 bases; bases with no gene match: 12. This CDR3 region has 14 residues.

This clone has more than one count but fewer than ten. CDR3 sequence reads: CASSVEQVFESTDTQYF. CDR3 bases: TGTGCCAGCAGCGTAGAACAGGTATTCGAAAGCACAGATACGCAGTATTTT. This chain links TRBV9 with TRBJ2-3, with a tentative D call TRBD1 (5 bases). Germline V CDR1 and CDR2: SGDLS, YYNGEE. The V and J ends lost 0 bases and 0 bases respectively, with 14 bases between them. CDR3 size: 17 residues.

This clone was counted a few times. The V and J genes are TRBV4-3 and TRBJ2-7, with 7 positions matching TRBD2. Germline V gene lookup returns CDR1 LGHNA and CDR2 YSLEER. This CDR3 is built from 17 residues. The J segment lost 4 bases and the V segment lost 0 bases, leaving 12 bases of the junction unmatched. The CDR3 sequence is CASSQDLAAGRAYEQYF. The DNA for the CDR3 is TGCGCCAGCAGCCAAGATCTCGCGGCAGGGAGGGCGTACGAGCAGTACTTC.

This chain connects TRBV5-4 to TRBJ1-2, with D possibly TRBD1 on 5 matching bases. With 4 bases removed from V and 1 base from J, the gap between germline ends came to 11 bases. In germline, CDR1 is SGHNT, CDR2 YYREEE (reference sequence). The CDR3 is 14 amino acids. The CDR3 region is CASSPQGVNYGYTF. The CDR3 nucleotides read TGTGCCAGCAGCCCCCAAGGGGTTAACTATGGCTACACCTTC.

V is TRBV9 and J is TRBJ2-5; 11 bases align to TRBD2. Per germline, CDR1 SGDLS and CDR2 YYNGEE. Trimming took 3 bases from V and 5 from J; bases not matched to a gene: 9. The CDR3 is 16 residues long. CDR3 sequence reads: CASSEETSGAGETQYF. For the CDR3, the DNA is TGTGCCAGCAGCGAAGAGACTAGCGGGGCCGGGGAGACCCAGTACTTC.

The chain has TRBV7-2 and TRBJ1-3; D might be TRBD1 (5 bases). Germline CDR1 reads SGHTA; CDR2 reads FQGNSA. V was clipped by 5 bases and J by 0 bases, with 14 bases between them. The CDR3 spans 16 residues. The CDR3 region has the DNA TGTGCCAGCAGCCAAACCAGGGCGAGCTCTGGAAACACCATATATTTT. Translation gives CASSQTRASSGNTIYF.

The chain uses TRBV7-2 and TRBJ2-7, with 13 bases identical to TRBD2. J gave up 0 bases and V 2 bases, and 7 bases lay outside the gene matches. Germline V gene data show CDR1 as SGHTA and CDR2 as FQGNSA. CDR3 size: 18 residues. CDR3 coding DNA: TGTGCCAGCAGCTTAAGTGGACTAGCGGGGGCGAGCTCCTACGAGCAGTACTTC. Translation gives CASSLSGLAGASSYEQYF.

In its sample, this clone was seen a few times. This chain joins TRBV19 and TRBJ1-1; perhaps TRBD1 as D (6 bases). Germline assignment: CDR1 LNHDA and CDR2 SQIVND (reference sequence). This CDR3 has 13 residues. V gave up 3 bases and J gave up 3 bases, with 8 bases separating them. CDR3 nucleotides: TGTGCCAGTAGTATGAAGGGGGACACTGAAGCTTTCTTT. Protein sequence: CASSMKGDTEAFF.

The genes are TRBV6-1 and TRBJ1-4, with D unclear. V was trimmed by 5 bases and J by 8 bases, leaving 15 bases between them. The CDR3 contains 14 residues. Germline CDR1 reads MNHNS; CDR2 reads SASEGT. CDR3 protein: CASSKGGRIEKLFF. The CDR3, as DNA: TGTGCCAGCAGTAAAGGCGGAAGAATCGAAAAACTGTTTTTT.

This rearrangement joins TRBV4-3 to TRBJ1-2; 7 bases map to TRBD1. Germline V gene lookup returns CDR1 LGHNA and CDR2 YSLEER. J was trimmed by 4 bases and V by 5 bases; bases with no gene match: 13. CDR3 length: 16 residues. CDR3 protein: CASSLGTGTEPYGYTF. The CDR3 region has the DNA TGCGCCAGCAGCTTGGGAACCGGGACAGAACCCTATGGCTACACCTTC.